These 18 T cell receptor beta chains share one sample of origin, sequenced in a study of T-cell memory formation after mild COVID-19. From the 5' RACE reads, TCRdb called clonotypes with MiXCR, one entry per CDR3 protein. The data contain about 270,000 distinct CDR3 sequences, roughly 16% of them singletons. The specimen sequenced was PBMCs or a T cell subset sorted from them (not recorded which). The receptors here all came from a man younger than 30 who had mild COVID-19 (a few samples of this study predate the infection). Cell type and time point are not known.

A few counts support this clonotype. The J gene is TRBJ2-7, the V gene TRBV20-1, with 9 nucleotides matching TRBD1. The CDR3 spans 13 residues. The germline V gene encodes CDR1 DFQATT and CDR2 SNEGSKA (reference sequence). V lost 5 bases and J lost 2; bases outside the gene matches: 4. This CDR3 is CSAVRTGAYEQYF. The CDR3 nucleotides are TGCAGTGCTGTCCGGACAGGGGCCTACGAGCAGTACTTC.

The genes are TRBV6-5 and TRBJ2-7; no clear D. Trimming stripped 6 bases from V and 0 bases from J, with 12 bases between. CDR1 and CDR2 (germline): MNHEY, SVGAGI. The CDR3 length is 14 residues. The CDR3 sequence is CASSHRRRSYEQYF. CDR3 nucleotide sequence: TGTGCCAGCAGCCACCGGCGGCGCTCCTACGAGCAGTACTTC.

This clonotype was counted a few times. The rearrangement links TRBV27 to TRBJ2-6; D remains ambiguous. Trimming took 0 bases from V and 2 from J, leaving 8 bases between them. Germline V lookup: CDR1 MNHEY, CDR2 SMNVEV (reference sequence). The CDR3 loop spans 16 amino acids. The CDR3 DNA is TGTGCCAGCAGTTTATCGGTACCAGCTGGGGCCAACGTCCTGACTTTC. This encodes CASSLSVPAGANVLTF.

This clonotype was found a few times. CDR3 residues: CSVAEWTARNSGANVLTF. In nucleotides, the CDR3 is TGCAGCGTTGCTGAGTGGACAGCCCGAAACTCTGGGGCCAACGTCCTGACTTTC. The genes are TRBV29-1 and TRBJ2-6; TRBD1 is a possible D gene (6 bases). CDR1 and CDR2 from the germline V gene are SQVTM and ANQGSEA. The CDR3 runs to 18 residues. The V end lost 4 bases, the J end lost 0 bases, and 19 bases lay between the germline ends.

This clonotype was seen ten or more times. The gene calls are TRBV20-1 and TRBJ1-2; D is unresolved. With 6 bases removed from V and 7 bases from J, the gap between germline ends came to 15 bases. CDR3 length: 12 amino acids. Per germline, CDR1 DFQATT and CDR2 SNEGSKA (reference sequence). The CDR3 sequence: CSASPRPGGYTF. The DNA for the CDR3 is TGCAGTGCAAGCCCACGACCGGGTGGCTACACCTTC.

The chain links TRBV30 to TRBJ2-7; 7 bases are a match to TRBD2. Losses at the gene ends were 3 bases for V and 5 bases for J; bases not matched to a gene: 4. CDR1 is GTSNPN and CDR2 is SVGIG in the germline V gene (reference sequence). The CDR3 is 12 amino acids. DNA of the CDR3: TGTGCCTGGAGGGGGGAGGGCCACGAGCAGTACTTC. It yields the protein CAWRGEGHEQYF.

V is TRBV5-6 and J is TRBJ1-1; the D is unclear. Germline V lookup: CDR1 SGHDT, CDR2 YYEEEE. There are 13 residues in the CDR3. Trimming removed 1 base at V and 11 bases at J, with 15 bases between. The CDR3 DNA reads TGTGCCAGCAGCTTGCGTTGGGCCCCGTGGGCTTTCTTT. Its translation: CASSLRWAPWAFF. Together with reference TRBV5-6 and TRBJ1-1, the CDR3 gives the full variable domain: DAGVTQSPTHLIKTRGQQVTLRCSPKSGHDTVSWYQQALGQGPQFIFQYYEEEERQRGNFPDRFSGHQFPNYSSELNVNALLLGDSALYLCASSLRWAPWAFFGQGTRLTVV.

This clonotype was counted many times. The rearrangement links TRBV5-1 to TRBJ2-5; TRBD1 agrees at 8 bases. CDR1 and CDR2 (germline): SGHRS, YFSETQ. This CDR3 contains 14 residues. V shed 1 base and J 5 bases; nucleotides not matched to a gene: 4. In DNA form, the CDR3 reads TGCGCCAGCAGCTTGCAGGGGGCAGGTGAGACCCAGTACTTC. This sequence encodes CASSLQGAGETQYF.

The chain uses TRBV5-1 and TRBJ2-1; 7 nucleotides agree with TRBD1. Trimming removed 5 bases from V and 0 bases from J; junction bases left unmatched: 8. Germline V gene data show CDR1 as SGHRS and CDR2 as YFSETQ. The CDR3 runs 16 residues. The CDR3 protein is CASSPYRGFSYNEQFF. The CDR3 region has the DNA TGCGCCAGCAGTCCCTACAGGGGCTTCTCCTACAATGAGCAGTTCTTC.

The genes are TRBV5-1 and TRBJ1-2; unclear D gene. CDR1 and CDR2 from the germline V gene are SGHRS and YFSETQ. Trimming stripped 4 bases from V and 6 bases from J, with 19 bases between. This CDR3 is 15 amino acids long. CDR3 loop: CASSQSSSWPNGYTF. CDR3 DNA sequence: TGCGCCAGCAGCCAATCAAGTTCATGGCCCAATGGCTACACCTTC. The complete variable domain, with remaining parts taken from reference TRBV5-1 and TRBJ1-2, reads KAGVTQTPRYLIKTRGQQVTLSCSPISGHRSVSWYQQTPGQGLQFLFEYFSETQRNKGNFPGRFSGRQFSNSRSEMNVSTLELGDSALYLCASSQSSSWPNGYTFGSGTRLTVV.

This sequence joins TRBV6-5 and TRBJ1-3, with 8 bases aligning to TRBD1. The junction had 6 bases not matched to a gene; V was cut back by 7 bases and J by 1 base. This CDR3 comprises 15 residues. Per the germline V gene, CDR1 is MNHEY and CDR2 is SVGAGI. The CDR3 nucleotides are TGTGCCAGCAACGTTACAGGGGGGTCTGGAAACACCATATATTTT. Protein: CASNVTGGSGNTIYF.

The table lists this clonotype with a few counts. The rearrangement links TRBV7-2 to TRBJ2-1; 9 bases agree with TRBD2. V lost 4 bases to trimming and J lost 0 bases; unmatched junction nucleotides: 4. The germline V gene encodes CDR1 SGHTA and CDR2 FQGNSA. The CDR3 extends over 16 amino acids. CDR3 amino acids: CASSSRLAVSYNEQFF. The DNA for the CDR3 is TGTGCCAGCAGCTCCCGACTAGCGGTCTCCTACAATGAGCAGTTCTTC.

Comments on this clonotype: Compared with germline, one end of the junction differs, possibly owing to a read error. The chain links TRBV6-2 or TRBV6-3 to TRBJ2-1, with 9 bases matching TRBD2. Germline CDR1 and CDR2: MNHEY and SVGEGT. This CDR3 spans 16 amino acids. DNA for the CDR3: TGTGCCAGCAGCTACTTGGGCCTAGCGGGGACCAATGAGCAGTTCTTC. This sequence encodes CASSYLGLAGTNEQFF.

This chain joins TRBV20-1 and TRBJ2-3; TRBD2 matches at 15 bases. The J segment lost 5 bases and the V segment lost 6 bases, leaving 6 bases of the junction unmatched. Looked up from germline, CDR1 is DFQATT and CDR2 is SNEGSKA (reference sequence). The CDR3 is 15 amino acids. CDR3 loop: CSAGTSGGSGDTQYF. CDR3 DNA: TGCAGTGCAGGGACTAGCGGGGGGAGCGGAGATACGCAGTATTTT.

V and J are TRBV12-3 or TRBV12-4 and TRBJ2-7, with 7 bases identical to TRBD2. CDR3 length: 14 amino acids. The V and J ends lost 1 base and 5 bases, in that order; junction bases with no gene match: 5. CDR3 nucleotide sequence: TGTGCCAGCAGTTTAGGCTGGGGGAGGGACGAGCAGTACTTC. Protein product: CASSLGWGRDEQYF.

The chain's CDR3 is CASSLGQDYEQYV. Here the CDR3 DNA reads TGTGCCAGCAGCTTAGGGCAGGACTACGAGCAGTACGTC. The chain has TRBV7-2 and TRBJ2-7; the D is unclear. The ends were cut back, 1 base at V and 3 bases at J, with 7 bases in the middle. The CDR3 sequence is 13 residues long. Per the germline V gene, CDR1 is SGHTA and CDR2 is FQGNSA.

The chain recombines TRBV7-9 with TRBJ2-2; possibly TRBD2 for D (6 bases). Looked up from germline, CDR1 is SEHNR and CDR2 is FQNEAQ (reference sequence). The CDR3 totals 17 residues. Trimming took off 5 bases at V and 2 bases at J, with 18 bases between the two ends. The CDR3 here is CASSADTGTPNTGELFF. CDR3 nucleotide sequence: TGTGCCAGCAGCGCCGACACCGGGACTCCTAACACCGGGGAGCTGTTTTTT.

The chain carries TRBV5-1 and TRBJ2-2, with a weak D call TRBD2 (5 bases). The germline V gene has CDR1 SGHRS and CDR2 YFSETQ. The CDR3 is 15 amino acids. The V end lost 0 bases, the J end lost 6 bases, and 12 bases lay between the germline ends. The chain's CDR3 is CASSLGSTAAGELFF. As DNA, the CDR3 is TGCGCCAGCAGCTTGGGGTCTACAGCGGCCGGGGAGCTGTTTTTT.